This TCR beta chain derives from a study of PD-1 blockade in classical Hodgkin lymphoma. Looking at the study overall: Administration of nivolumab to patients was at 3 mg/kg intravenously every 2 weeks.

All trial patients relapsed after autologous stem cell transplantation. Study-wide points: CD4+ but not CD8+ TCR diversity rose significantly by C4D1. It was reported that newly diagnosed patients had less baseline TCR diversity than healthy donors. Patients newly diagnosed and complete responders had comparable baseline diversity.

Using immunoSEQ multiplex PCR, the repertoire was profiled, and TCRdb retains in-frame clones only, with some absent. This table holds 25,000 to 35,000 clones, roughly 70% found once. This clone has a handful of counts. The antigen is not known. CDR3 length: 13 residues. CDR1 and CDR2 (germline): SGHNT, YENEEA. Deletions cut 1 base from V and 7 bases from J, with 11 bases between. The sequence was obtained from a human donor with classical Hodgkin lymphoma. This material consisted of peripheral blood mononuclear cells (PBMCs), taken before the second cycle of nivolumab. The chain has TRBV11-3 and TRBJ2-7; tentatively, D is TRBD2 (5 bases). The CDR3 sequence: CASSLGLGGEQYF. The CDR3 nucleotides read TGTGCCAGCAGCTTAGGCCTGGGCGGGGAGCAGTACTTC.